There are many counts of the clone carrying this T cell receptor beta chain. The V segment lost 3 bases and the J segment 3 bases; nucleotides outside the gene matches: 5. This CDR3 comprises 14 residues. CDR1 and CDR2 (germline): SGHDT, YYEEEE. TCRdb processed the RT-PCR reads anew with MiXCR; each CDR3 protein has one entry. The sample lists about 680,000 distinct CDR3 sequences; approximately 15% were seen once. Specimen: memory CD4+ T cells from blood. This clonotype was obtained from a female donor in good health, serving as a healthy control. The V and J genes are TRBV5-6 and TRBJ1-1; 7 bases line up with TRBD1. The CDR3 protein is CASSWGDSYTEAFF. The CDR3 coding sequence is TGTGCCAGCAGCTGGGGGGACAGCTACACTGAAGCTTTCTTT.